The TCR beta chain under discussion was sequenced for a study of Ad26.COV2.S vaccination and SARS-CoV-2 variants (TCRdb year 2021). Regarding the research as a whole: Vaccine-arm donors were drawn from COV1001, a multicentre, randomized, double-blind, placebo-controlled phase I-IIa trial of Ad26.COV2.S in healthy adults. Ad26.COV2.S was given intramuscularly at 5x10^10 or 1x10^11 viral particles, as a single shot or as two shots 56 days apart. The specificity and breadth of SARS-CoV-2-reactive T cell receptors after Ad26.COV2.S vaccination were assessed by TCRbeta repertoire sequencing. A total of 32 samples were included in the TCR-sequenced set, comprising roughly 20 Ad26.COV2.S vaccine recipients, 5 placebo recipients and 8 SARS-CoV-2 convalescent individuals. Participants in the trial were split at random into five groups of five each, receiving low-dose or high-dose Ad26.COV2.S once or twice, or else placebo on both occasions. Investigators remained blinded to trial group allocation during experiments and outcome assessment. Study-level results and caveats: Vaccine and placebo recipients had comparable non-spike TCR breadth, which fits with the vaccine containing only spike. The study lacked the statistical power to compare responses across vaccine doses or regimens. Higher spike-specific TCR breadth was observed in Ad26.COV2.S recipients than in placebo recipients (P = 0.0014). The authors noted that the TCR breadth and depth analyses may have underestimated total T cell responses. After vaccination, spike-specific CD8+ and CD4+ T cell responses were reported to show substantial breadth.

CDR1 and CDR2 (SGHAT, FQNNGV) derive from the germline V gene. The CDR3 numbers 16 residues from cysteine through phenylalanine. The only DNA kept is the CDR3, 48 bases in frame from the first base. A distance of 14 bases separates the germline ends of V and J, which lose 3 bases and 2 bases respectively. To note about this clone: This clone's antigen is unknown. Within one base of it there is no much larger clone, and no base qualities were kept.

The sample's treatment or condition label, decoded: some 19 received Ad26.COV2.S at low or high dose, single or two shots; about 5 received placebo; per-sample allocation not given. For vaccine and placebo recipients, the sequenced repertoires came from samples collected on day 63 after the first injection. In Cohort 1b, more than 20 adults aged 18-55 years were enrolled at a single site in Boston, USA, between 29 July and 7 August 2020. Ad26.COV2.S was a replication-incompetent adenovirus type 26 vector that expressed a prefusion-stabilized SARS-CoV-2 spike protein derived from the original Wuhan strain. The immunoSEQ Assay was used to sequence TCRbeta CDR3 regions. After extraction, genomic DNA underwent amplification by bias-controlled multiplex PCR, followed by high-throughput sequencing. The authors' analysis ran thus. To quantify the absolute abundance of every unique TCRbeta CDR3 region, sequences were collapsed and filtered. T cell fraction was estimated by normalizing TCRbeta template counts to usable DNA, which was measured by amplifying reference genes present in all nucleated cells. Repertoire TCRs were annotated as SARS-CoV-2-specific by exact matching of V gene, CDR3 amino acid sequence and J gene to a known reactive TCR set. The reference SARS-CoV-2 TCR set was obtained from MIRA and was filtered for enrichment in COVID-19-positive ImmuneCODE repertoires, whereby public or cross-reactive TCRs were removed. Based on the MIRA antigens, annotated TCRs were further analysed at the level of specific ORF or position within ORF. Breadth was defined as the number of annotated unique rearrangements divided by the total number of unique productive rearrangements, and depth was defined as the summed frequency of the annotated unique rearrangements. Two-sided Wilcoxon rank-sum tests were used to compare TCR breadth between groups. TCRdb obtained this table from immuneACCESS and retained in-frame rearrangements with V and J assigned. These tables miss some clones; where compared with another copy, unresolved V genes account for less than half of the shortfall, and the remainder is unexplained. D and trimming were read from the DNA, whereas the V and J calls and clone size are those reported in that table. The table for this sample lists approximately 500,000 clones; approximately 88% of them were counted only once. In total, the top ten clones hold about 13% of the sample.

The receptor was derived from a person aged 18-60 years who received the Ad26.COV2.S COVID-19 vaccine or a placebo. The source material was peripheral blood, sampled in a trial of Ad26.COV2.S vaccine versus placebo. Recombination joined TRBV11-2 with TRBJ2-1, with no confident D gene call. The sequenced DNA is TGTGCCAGCAGCTTTGGGATTGTAATCCCCTACAATGAGCAGTTCTTC. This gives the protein CASSFGIVIPYNEQFF.